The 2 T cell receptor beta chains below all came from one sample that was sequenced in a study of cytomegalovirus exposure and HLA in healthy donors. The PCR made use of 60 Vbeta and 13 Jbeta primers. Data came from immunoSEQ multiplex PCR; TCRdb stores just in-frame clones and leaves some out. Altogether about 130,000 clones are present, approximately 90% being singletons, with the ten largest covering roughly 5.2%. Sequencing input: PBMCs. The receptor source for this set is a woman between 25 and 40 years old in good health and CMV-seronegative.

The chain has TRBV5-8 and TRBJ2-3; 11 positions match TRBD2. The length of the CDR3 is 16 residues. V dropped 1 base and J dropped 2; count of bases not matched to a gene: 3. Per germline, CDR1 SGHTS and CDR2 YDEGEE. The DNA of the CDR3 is TGTGCCAGCAGCTTGCAGGGACTAGCGGCCACAGATACGCAGTATTTT. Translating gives CASSLQGLAATDTQYF.

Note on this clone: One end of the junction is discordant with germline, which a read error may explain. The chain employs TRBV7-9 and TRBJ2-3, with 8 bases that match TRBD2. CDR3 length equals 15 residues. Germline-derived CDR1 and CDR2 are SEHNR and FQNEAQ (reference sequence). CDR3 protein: CSSSASGSPTDTQYF. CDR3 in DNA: TGTTCCAGCAGCGCTAGCGGGTCCCCCACGGATACGCAGTATTTT.